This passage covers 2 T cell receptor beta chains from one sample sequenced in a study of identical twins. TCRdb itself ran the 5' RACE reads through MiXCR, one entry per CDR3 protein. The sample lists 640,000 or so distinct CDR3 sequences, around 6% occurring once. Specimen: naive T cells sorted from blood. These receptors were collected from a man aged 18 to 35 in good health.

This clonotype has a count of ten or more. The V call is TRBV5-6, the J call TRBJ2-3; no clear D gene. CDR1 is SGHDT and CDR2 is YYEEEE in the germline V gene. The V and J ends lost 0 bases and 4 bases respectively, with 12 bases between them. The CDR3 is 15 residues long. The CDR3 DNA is TGTGCCAGCAGCTTGGCCGTTAGGGCGGCAGATACGCAGTATTTT. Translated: CASSLAVRAADTQYF.

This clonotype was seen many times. The CDR3 DNA sequence: TGCAGCGTTCTAGTGACAGGGTTCCAAGAGACCCAGTACTTC. This sequence encodes CSVLVTGFQETQYF. J is TRBJ2-5 and V is TRBV29-1; 7 bases agree with TRBD1. J was trimmed by 1 base and V by 5 bases; bases with no gene match: 7. CDR3 length: 14 residues. CDR1 is SQVTM and CDR2 is ANQGSEA in the germline V gene.